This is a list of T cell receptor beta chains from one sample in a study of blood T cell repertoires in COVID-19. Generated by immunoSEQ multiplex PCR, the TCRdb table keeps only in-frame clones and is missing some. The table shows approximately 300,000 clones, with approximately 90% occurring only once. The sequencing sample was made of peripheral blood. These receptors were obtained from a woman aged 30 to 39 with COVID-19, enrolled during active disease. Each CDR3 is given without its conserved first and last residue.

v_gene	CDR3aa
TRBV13	ASSLGRVNTEAF
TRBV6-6	ASSYAGASTDTQY
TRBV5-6	ASSYRQIEAF
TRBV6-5	ASSYSNQGLGTEAF
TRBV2	ASSERGHGAQPQH
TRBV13	ASSFSGGNTEAF
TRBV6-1	ASSDPTSGSTYEQY
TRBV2	ASSVDGAAYEQY
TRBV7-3	ASSLLASNEQF
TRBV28	ASSSGSLQQF